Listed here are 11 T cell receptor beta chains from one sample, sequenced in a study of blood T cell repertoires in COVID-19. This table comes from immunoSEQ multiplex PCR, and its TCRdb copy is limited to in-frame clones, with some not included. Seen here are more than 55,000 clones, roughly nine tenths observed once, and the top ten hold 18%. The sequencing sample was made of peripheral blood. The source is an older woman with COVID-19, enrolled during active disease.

CDR3 DNA sequence: TGTGCCAGCAGCTTAGGACCGGGAGGGGCCGGGGAGCTGTTTTTT. Protein product: CASSLGPGGAGELFF. This chain uses TRBV7-6 with TRBJ2-2, with 8 bases matching TRBD2. Losses at the gene ends were 1 base for V and 6 bases for J; bases not matched to a gene: 4. The germline V gene has CDR1 SGHVS and CDR2 FNYEAQ. This CDR3 has 15 residues.

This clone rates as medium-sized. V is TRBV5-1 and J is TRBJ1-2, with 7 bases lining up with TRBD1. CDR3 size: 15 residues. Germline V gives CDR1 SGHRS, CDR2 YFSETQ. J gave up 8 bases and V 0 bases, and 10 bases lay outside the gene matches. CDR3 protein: CASSLAEGGPRGYTF. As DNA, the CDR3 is TGCGCCAGCAGCTTGGCCGAAGGGGGCCCTCGGGGCTACACCTTC.

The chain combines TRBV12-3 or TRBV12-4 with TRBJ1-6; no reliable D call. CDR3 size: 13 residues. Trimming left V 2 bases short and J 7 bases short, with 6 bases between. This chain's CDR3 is CASSLNGNSPLHF. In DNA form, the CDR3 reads TGTGCCAGCAGTTTAAACGGGAATTCACCCCTCCACTTT.

The DNA for the CDR3 is TGTGCCGCCGGGTTTCAAGAGACCCAGTACTTC. Translated: CAAGFQETQYF. The J gene is TRBJ2-5, the V gene TRBV24-1; D call uncertain. Germline V gene data show CDR1 as KGHDR and CDR2 as SFDVKD. CDR3 length: 11 amino acids. Deletions cut 12 bases from V and 2 bases from J, with 9 bases between.

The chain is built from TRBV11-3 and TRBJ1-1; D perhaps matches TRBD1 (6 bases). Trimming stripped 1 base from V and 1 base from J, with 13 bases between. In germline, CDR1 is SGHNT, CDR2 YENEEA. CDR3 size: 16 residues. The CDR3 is CASSLAGGQGNTEAFF. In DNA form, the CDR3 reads TGTGCCAGCAGCTTAGCCGGGGGGCAGGGGAACACTGAAGCTTTCTTT.

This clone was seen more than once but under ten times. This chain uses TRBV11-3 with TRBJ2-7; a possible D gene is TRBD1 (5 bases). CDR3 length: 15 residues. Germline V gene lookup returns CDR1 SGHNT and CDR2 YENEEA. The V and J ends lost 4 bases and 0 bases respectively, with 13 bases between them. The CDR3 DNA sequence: TGTGCCAGCAGCTCACAGGCCCTGAGCTCCTACGAGCAGTACTTC. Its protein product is CASSSQALSSYEQYF.

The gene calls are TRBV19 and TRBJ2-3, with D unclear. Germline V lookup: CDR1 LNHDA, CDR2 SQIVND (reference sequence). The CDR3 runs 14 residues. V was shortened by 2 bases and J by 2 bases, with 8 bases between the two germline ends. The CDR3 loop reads CASSIPPSTDTQYF. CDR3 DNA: TGTGCCAGTAGTATACCCCCATCCACAGATACGCAGTATTTT.

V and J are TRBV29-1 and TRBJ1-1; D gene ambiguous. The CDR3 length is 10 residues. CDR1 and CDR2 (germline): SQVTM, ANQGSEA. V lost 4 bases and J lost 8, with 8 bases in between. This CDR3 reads CSVARGEAFF. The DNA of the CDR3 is TGCAGCGTTGCCCGAGGAGAAGCTTTCTTT. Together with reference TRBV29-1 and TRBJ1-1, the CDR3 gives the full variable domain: SAVISQKPSRDICQRGTSLTIQCQVDSQVTMMFWYRQQPGQSLTLIATANQGSEATYESGFVIDKFPISRPNLTFSTLTVSNMSPEDSSIYLCSVARGEAFFGQGTRLTVV.

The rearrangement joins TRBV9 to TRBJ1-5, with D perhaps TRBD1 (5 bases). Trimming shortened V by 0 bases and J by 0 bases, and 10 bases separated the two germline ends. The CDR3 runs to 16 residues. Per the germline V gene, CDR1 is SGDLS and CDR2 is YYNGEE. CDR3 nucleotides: TGTGCCAGCAGCGTAGGGTTGGGGGGTAGCAATCAGCCCCAGCATTTT. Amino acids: CASSVGLGGSNQPQHF.

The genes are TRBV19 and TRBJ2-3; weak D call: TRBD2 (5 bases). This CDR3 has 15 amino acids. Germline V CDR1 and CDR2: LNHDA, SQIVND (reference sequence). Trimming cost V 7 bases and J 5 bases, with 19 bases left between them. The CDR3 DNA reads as TGTGCCAGTACTCGGAGGACCATCAGTCTAGATACGCAGTATTTT. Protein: CASTRRTISLDTQYF.

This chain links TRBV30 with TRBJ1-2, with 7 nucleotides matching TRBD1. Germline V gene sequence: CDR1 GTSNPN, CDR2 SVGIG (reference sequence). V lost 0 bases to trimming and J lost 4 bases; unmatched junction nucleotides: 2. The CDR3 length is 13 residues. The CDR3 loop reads CAWSVYRGYGYTF. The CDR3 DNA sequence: TGTGCCTGGAGTGTTTACAGGGGCTATGGCTACACCTTC.